The following is a TCR beta chain sequence with its context. Its antigen remains unknown. The data were obtained in a study of cytomegalovirus exposure and HLA in healthy donors. CDR3 length equals 13 residues. Germline CDR1 and CDR2: MNHNY and SVGAGI (reference sequence). V was pared by 8 bases and J by 4 bases, with 14 bases between. Study-wide results and caveats: A previous analysis found most TCR beta V segments productive roughly 90% or roughly 30% of the time. Three chains tied to CMV proved CMV antigen-specific in vitro. For cytomegalovirus status, the classifier reportedly gave diagnoses with high specificity and sensitivity.

PCR employed 60 Vbeta and 13 Jbeta primers. Per the original methods: A later analysis tallied 80 million to 100 million unique TCR beta chains, approximately 10 million of them shared. Profiling relied on immunoSEQ multiplex PCR, and the TCRdb table lists in-frame clones only, not all of them. V, J and clone size derive from that table, while D and trimming were established from the DNA sequence. The repertoire has about 180,000 clones, about 82% of them found once; the top ten carry around 1.9%. The chain employs TRBV6-6 and TRBJ1-2, with D possibly TRBD1 on 5 matching bases. This sequence was found in a woman aged 25 to 39 in good health and CMV-seronegative. What was sequenced was PBMCs. CDR3 nucleotides: TGTGCCAGCGGTGCAGGACAAGTCTATGGCTACACCTTC. Amino acid sequence: CASGAGQVYGYTF.